This TCR beta chain derives from a study of cytomegalovirus exposure and HLA in healthy donors. The V end was cut by 2 bases, the J end by 3 bases, with 7 bases between. The CDR3 runs 13 residues. Germline V gives CDR1 MNHEY, CDR2 SMNVEV (reference sequence). Primers included in the PCR were 60 Vbeta and 13 Jbeta primers. The protocol was immunoSEQ multiplex PCR, while the TCRdb copy is restricted to in-frame clones and leaves out a portion. The sample shows 200,000 or so clones, 60% to 80% of them seen only once. This TCR came from a male donor in good health and CMV-seronegative. The specimen sequenced was PBMCs. The chain recombines TRBV27 with TRBJ1-1; TRBD1 is a possible D gene (6 bases). The CDR3 here is CASSLGQHTEAFF. The CDR3 DNA reads as TGTGCCAGCAGTTTAGGACAGCACACTGAAGCTTTCTTT.